This T cell receptor (beta chain) was retrieved from a study of vaccination and CD4 T cells after COVID-19. Cultured CD4+ T-cell DNA underwent Oncomine TCR Beta short-read sequencing. TCRdb re-called the PCR reads with MiXCR, one entry per CDR3 protein. Among approximately 16,000 distinct CDR3 sequences listed, around 37% were seen once. The ends were cut back, 7 bases at V and 7 bases at J, with 11 bases in the middle. Germline V gives CDR1 WSHSY, CDR2 SAAADI. CDR3 size: 13 residues. As to treatment: approximately nine-day PBMC culture with coronavirus spike peptide pools or control peptides (ViraFEST assay). As concerns this clonotype: Its antigen is not identified.

The sequence derives from a human donor with COVID-19. V is TRBV10-2 and J is TRBJ1-6; D may be TRBD1 (5 bases). Sequenced: cultured CD4+ T cells from blood. CDR3 in DNA: TGCGCCAGCAAGACAGCCGCCAATTCACCCCTCCACTTT. Protein product: CASKTAANSPLHF.